This T cell receptor beta chain was sequenced for a study of blood T cells in healthy people across ages. With 4 bases removed from V and 3 bases from J, the gap between germline ends came to 11 bases. The CDR3 is made up of 14 amino acids. CDR1 and CDR2 (germline): SGHDT, YYEEEE. The second PCR ran roughly 7 to 12 cycles with a sample-barcoded 5' primer and J-beta primers. A tag from a template-switch adaptor with 12 random nucleotides marked each cDNA molecule. TCRdb re-called the 5' RACE reads with MiXCR, one entry per CDR3 protein. The table has roughly 640,000 distinct CDR3 sequences, roughly 30% seen once. At least 6.5 million PBMCs were isolated per sample. In this sample, this clonotype turned up a few times.

This clonotype originated in a woman older than 75 in good health. The sequenced material came from blood. The gene calls are TRBV5-6 and TRBJ1-5; the D is unclear. The CDR3 spells CASSPWGINQPQHF. The CDR3 DNA reads as TGTGCCAGCAGCCCGTGGGGTATCAATCAGCCCCAGCATTTT.